The rows below give T cell receptor beta chains drawn from one sample of a study of cytomegalovirus exposure and HLA in healthy donors. Profiling relied on immunoSEQ multiplex PCR, and the TCRdb table lists in-frame clones only, not all of them. The specimen's table records 140,000 or so clones. Sample: PBMCs. These receptor sequences come from a male donor in good health and CMV-seronegative. CDR3s include the opening cysteine and the closing phenylalanine or tryptophan. Each record gives: D gene, V gene, J gene, CDR3 DNA, CDR3 protein. A D gene is named only where the DNA matches it firmly.

d_call: NA; v_call: TRBV27; j_call: TRBJ2-7; cdr3_nt: TGTGCCAGCAGTTTGGCAGTTACCTCCCTCGAGCAGTACTTC; cdr3_aa: CASSLAVTSLEQYF
d_call: TRBD1; v_call: TRBV2; j_call: TRBJ2-7; cdr3_nt: TGTGCCAGCATAGAGTTACAGGGGGCTCGGGAGCAGTACTTC; cdr3_aa: CASIELQGAREQYF
d_call: TRBD1; v_call: TRBV2; j_call: TRBJ1-5; cdr3_nt: TGTGCCAGCAGCATGACAGGGGGCTTAAATCAGCCCCAGCATTTT; cdr3_aa: CASSMTGGLNQPQHF
d_call: NA; v_call: TRBV5-1; j_call: TRBJ2-2; cdr3_nt: TGCGCCAGCAGCGACCCTCGGGGTACGACCGGGGAGCTGTTTTTT; cdr3_aa: CASSDPRGTTGELFF
d_call: TRBD2; v_call: TRBV19; j_call: TRBJ2-5; cdr3_nt: TGTGCCAGTAGGAAGCGGGAACAAGAGACCCAGTACTTC; cdr3_aa: CASRKREQETQYF
d_call: NA; v_call: TRBV19; j_call: TRBJ1-5; cdr3_nt: TGTGCCAGTAGTATACTTGGGGGCGGACAGCCCCAGCATTTT; cdr3_aa: CASSILGGGQPQHF
d_call: TRBD2; v_call: TRBV6-5; j_call: TRBJ2-7; cdr3_nt: TGTGCCAGCAGTTACCTAGCGGGAGGAAGCTACGAGCAGTACTTC; cdr3_aa: CASSYLAGGSYEQYF
d_call: NA; v_call: TRBV4-1; j_call: TRBJ1-5; cdr3_nt: TGCGCCAGCAGCCAAGAATCAGGGCGCAATCAGCCCCAGCATTTT; cdr3_aa: CASSQESGRNQPQHF
d_call: NA; v_call: TRBV14; j_call: TRBJ2-7; cdr3_nt: TGTGCCAGCAGCCAATTCCCCGGTTACAGGGAGGGGACCTACGAGCAGTACTTC; cdr3_aa: CASSQFPGYREGTYEQYF
d_call: TRBD1; v_call: TRBV6-1; j_call: TRBJ2-7; cdr3_nt: TGTGCCAGCAGTGAAACGGGGACAGGGAACTACGAGCAGTACTTC; cdr3_aa: CASSETGTGNYEQYF
d_call: NA; v_call: TRBV30; j_call: TRBJ1-1; cdr3_nt: TGTGCCTGGAGTGCCCGGTGGGAAGCTTTCTTT; cdr3_aa: CAWSARWEAFF
d_call: NA; v_call: TRBV28; j_call: TRBJ1-5; cdr3_nt: TGTGCCAGCAGTCCAACAGGGTTCCGCAATCAGCCCCAGCATTTT; cdr3_aa: CASSPTGFRNQPQHF
d_call: TRBD1; v_call: TRBV15; j_call: TRBJ2-7; cdr3_nt: TGTGCCACCATGGACAGGCCGAGCTCCTACGAGCAGTACTTC; cdr3_aa: CATMDRPSSYEQYF
d_call: NA; v_call: TRBV27; j_call: TRBJ2-3; cdr3_nt: TGTGCCAGCAGTTTAGCGGGAACAGATACGCAGTATTTT; cdr3_aa: CASSLAGTDTQYF
d_call: NA; v_call: TRBV6-6; j_call: TRBJ2-7; cdr3_nt: TGTGCCAGCAGTTCCAAATACGAGCAGTACTTC; cdr3_aa: CASSSKYEQYF